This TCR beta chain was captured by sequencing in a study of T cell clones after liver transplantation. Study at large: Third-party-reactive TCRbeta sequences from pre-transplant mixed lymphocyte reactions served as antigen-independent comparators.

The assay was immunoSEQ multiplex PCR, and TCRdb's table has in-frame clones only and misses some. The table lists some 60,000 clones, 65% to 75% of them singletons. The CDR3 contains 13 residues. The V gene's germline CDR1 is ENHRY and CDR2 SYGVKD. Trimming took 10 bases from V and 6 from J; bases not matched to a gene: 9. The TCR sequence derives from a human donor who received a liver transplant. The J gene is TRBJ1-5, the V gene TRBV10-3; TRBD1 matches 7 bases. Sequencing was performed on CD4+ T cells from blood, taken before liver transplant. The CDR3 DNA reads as TGTGCCACAACAGGGGATGATAGTCAGCCCCAGCATTTT. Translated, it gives CATTGDDSQPQHF.